A single sample gave rise to the 9 T cell receptor beta chains below, sequenced in a study of blood T cell repertoires in COVID-19. This table comes from immunoSEQ multiplex PCR, and its TCRdb copy is limited to in-frame clones, with some not included. The data show some 70,000 clones, about 87% seen once. Sequencing was performed on peripheral blood. The source is a woman at least 80 years old with active COVID-19.

The V call is TRBV5-4, the J call TRBJ1-4; 10 nucleotides agree with TRBD1. Trimming removed 4 bases from V and 0 bases from J; junction bases left unmatched: 6. Germline V lookup: CDR1 SGHNT, CDR2 YYREEE (reference sequence). The CDR3 has 17 residues. CDR3 sequence (DNA): TGTGCCAGCAGCCCCGGGACAGGGGTTGCAACTAATGAAAAACTGTTTTTT. This gives the protein CASSPGTGVATNEKLFF.

This clone has more than one count but fewer than ten. The chain employs TRBV6-1 and TRBJ1-5, with D hard to call. Trimming cost V 2 bases and J 5 bases, with 7 bases left between them. The V gene's germline CDR1 is MNHNS and CDR2 SASEGT. The CDR3 spans 13 residues. CDR3 sequence reads: CASSEWGDQPQHF. The CDR3 nucleotides read TGTGCCAGCAGTGAATGGGGAGATCAGCCCCAGCATTTT.

The chain has TRBV7-9 and TRBJ2-3; no definite D call. Trimming pared 1 base from V and 7 bases from J, leaving 6 bases between. The germline CDR1 and CDR2 sequences are SEHNR and FQNEAQ (reference sequence). This CDR3 spans 12 amino acids. The CDR3, as DNA: TGTGCCAGCAGCTTAGAACGGTATACGCAGTATTTT. Translation: CASSLERYTQYF.

The chain recombines TRBV6-5 with TRBJ1-5, with D perhaps matching TRBD1 (5 bases). Trimming took off 4 bases at V and 4 bases at J, with 17 bases between the two ends. The germline V gene has CDR1 MNHEY and CDR2 SVGAGI. This CDR3 region has 16 residues. The CDR3 DNA is TGTGCCAGCAGTTCGGTGGGCGGGGGGTCAAATCAGCCCCAGCATTTT. Amino acids: CASSSVGGGSNQPQHF.

This chain joins TRBV14 and TRBJ2-5; the D is unclear. This CDR3 spans 13 amino acids. The V end was cut by 4 bases, the J end by 2 bases, with 8 bases between. CDR1 is SGHDN, CDR2 FVKESK, per germline. Here the CDR3 reads CASSRARQETQYF. The CDR3 DNA reads as TGTGCCAGCAGCCGCGCTAGGCAAGAGACCCAGTACTTC.

This clone was seen only once. The chain has TRBV28 and TRBJ2-2, with TRBD1 matching 9 bases. V gave up 6 bases and J gave up 7 bases; unmatched junction bases: 9. The CDR3 is 15 residues long. The germline V gene encodes CDR1 MDHEN and CDR2 SYDVKM. The CDR3 here is CASSPAGQGGGELFF. The DNA of the CDR3 is TGTGCCAGCAGCCCTGCGGGACAGGGTGGCGGGGAGCTGTTTTTT.

The rearrangement joins TRBV9 to TRBJ2-5; possible D gene TRBD1, 6 bases. Trimming pared 2 bases from V and 4 bases from J, leaving 12 bases between. Germline values: CDR1 SGDLS, CDR2 YYNGEE. The length of the CDR3 is 14 residues. The CDR3 nucleotides are TGTGCCAGCAGCGTCACAGGGAGTGGAGAGACCCAGTACTTC. Translation gives CASSVTGSGETQYF.

DNA of the CDR3: TGTGCCAGCAGTTTTAGACAGGGGGCGTTTAGCGGGGAGCTGTTTTTT. Amino acids: CASSFRQGAFSGELFF. The rearrangement uses TRBV6-5 and TRBJ2-2; 10 nucleotides line up with TRBD1. The germline gives CDR1 MNHEY, CDR2 SVGAGI. With V trimmed by 4 bases and J by 7 bases, 9 bases remained unmatched. The CDR3 extends over 16 amino acids.

J is TRBJ1-1 and V is TRBV28; no firm D call. Trimming stripped 3 bases from V and 0 bases from J, with 8 bases between. The CDR3 loop spans 14 amino acids. Per the germline V gene, CDR1 is MDHEN and CDR2 is SYDVKM. The CDR3 bases are TGTGCCAGCAGTTTTCAACGGGTGAACACTGAAGCTTTCTTT. This sequence encodes CASSFQRVNTEAFF. Filled out from reference TRBV28 and TRBJ1-1, the complete variable domain reads DVKVTQSSRYLVKRTGEKVFLECVQDMDHENMFWYRQDPGLGLRLIYFSYDVKMKEKGDIPEGYSVSREKKERFSLILESASTNQTSMYLCASSFQRVNTEAFFGQGTRLTVV.